The clone carrying this T cell receptor (beta chain) was seen a handful of times. The record originates from a study of blood T cell repertoires in COVID-19. Whole-study context: Spain, Italy and the United States supplied samples that represented acute and convalescent COVID-19. T cells, B-cell-depleted T cells, or PBMCs supplied cDNA or gDNA.

As processed by the authors: Counts of nucleated cells, estimated from reference gene primer amplification, were obtained. Data came from immunoSEQ multiplex PCR; TCRdb stores just in-frame clones and leaves some out. V and J calls and clone size are copied from that table; D and trimming were computed from the DNA. This sample has under 350,000 clones, with about 89% found just once. CDR1 SGHDN and CDR2 FVKESK come from the germline V gene. V dropped 2 bases and J dropped 6 bases, with 17 bases sitting between them. This CDR3 spans 15 amino acids. This sequence joins TRBV14 and TRBJ2-7, with a possible D match to TRBD1 (6 bases). The sample consisted of peripheral blood. This clonotype was sampled from a man aged 45-60 years with acute or convalescent COVID-19. DNA of the CDR3: TGTGCCAGCAGCCAATCTCCGGGACAAGGCCTCGAGCAGTACTTC. Translated: CASSQSPGQGLEQYF.